Following are 25 T cell receptor beta chains from one sample sequenced in a study of T cells in women clearing cervical HPV infection. Clones were read by immunoSEQ multiplex PCR, and TCRdb kept only the in-frame ones, dropping some. The sample table includes tens of thousands of clones. What was sequenced was blood buffy coat. The receptors come from a woman between 18 and 69 years old with a cervical HPV16 infection that either progressed to CIN3+ or cleared (not recorded which).

As to this clone: The read ends 3 residues early relative to the CDR3; the germline J gene fills the gap. This sample includes further DNA sequences coding for the same CDR3. The chain joins TRBV30 to TRBJ1-3; D is possibly TRBD1 (5 bases). Germline V gene lookup returns CDR1 GTSNPN and CDR2 SVGIG (reference sequence). The ends were cut back, 3 bases at V and 6 bases at J, with 9 bases in the middle. The CDR3 consists of 12 residues. The sequenced CDR3 bases are TGTGCCTGGAGACAGGTCCTAAACACC. It yields the protein CAWRQVLNT. The CDR3 reads in full as CAWRQVLNTIYF.

Notes on this clone: The sequence runs out 3 residues before the end of the CDR3; the remainder is reconstructed from the germline J gene. The chain is built from TRBV18 and TRBJ2-7; D ambiguous. Trimming removed 3 bases from V and 4 bases from J, with 13 bases in between. Germline V gene sequence: CDR1 KGHSH, CDR2 LQKENI. The CDR3 covers 14 residues. Incomplete CDR3 DNA: TGTGCCAGCTCACCTCCCGCGATTGCTTACGAG. Its translation: CASSPPAIAYE. In full, the CDR3 reads CASSPPAIAYEQYF.

A remark on this clone: Read coverage stops 3 residues before the CDR3 terminus; the germline J gene supplies the remainder. This chain links TRBV13 with TRBJ1-2, with D possibly matching TRBD1 (5 bases). This CDR3 has 15 amino acids. CDR1 is PRHDT and CDR2 is FYEKMQ in the germline V gene (reference sequence). The covered CDR3 bases are TGTGCCAGCAGCCCACTAGCGGGGGGTACAGATACC. It is translated as CASSPLAGGTDT. The complete CDR3 protein is CASSPLAGGTDTYTF.

A remark on this clone: The DNA ends 3 residues before the CDR3 does, and the rest of the CDR3 is filled in from the germline J gene. The gene calls are TRBV4-1 and TRBJ1-6; 8 bases match TRBD1. The CDR3 covers 14 residues. Germline V gene data show CDR1 as MGHRA and CDR2 as YSYEKL. V gave up 3 bases and J gave up 9 bases; unmatched junction bases: 4. CDR3 DNA (partial): TGCGCCAGCAGCCAGCTGACAGGGGCTTCACCC. Translated: CASSQLTGASP. The CDR3 as a whole reads CASSQLTGASPLHF.

The DNA read from the CDR3 is TGCAGTGCTAGAGATTCCCCCCCGAGGGAGACC. Translation gives CSARDSPPRET. The full CDR3 protein is CSARDSPPRETQYF. This chain links TRBV20-1 with TRBJ2-5, with D unclear. Read coverage stops 3 residues before the CDR3 terminus; the germline J gene supplies the remainder. CDR1 is DFQATT, CDR2 SNEGSKA, per germline (reference sequence). The CDR3 length is 14 residues. V lost 0 bases and J 5 bases, leaving 13 bases between the germline ends.

On this clone: The junction differs from germline at one of its ends, possibly a read error. The read ends 3 residues shy of where the CDR3 ends; the end is completed using the germline J gene. The rearrangement joins TRBV4-2 to TRBJ2-5; D unclear. This CDR3 is 13 amino acids long. CDR1 and CDR2 from the germline V gene are LGHNA and YNFKEQ. CDR3 DNA (partial): TGCGCCAGCAGCCAATTGACCGGGGAGACC. This sequence encodes CASSQLTGET. The whole CDR3 protein reads CASSQLTGETQYF.

About this clone: From the germline J gene comes the end of the CDR3, since the read stops 3 residues before it. Other DNA sequences of this sample code for an identical CDR3. This chain connects TRBV18 to TRBJ2-1, with TRBD2 matching 7 bases. Germline trimming cut 0 bases from V and 9 bases from J; bases unmatched to any gene: 11. This CDR3 has 16 amino acids. Germline lookup yields CDR1 KGHSH and CDR2 LQKENI. The sequenced part of the CDR3 DNA is TGTGCCAGCTCACCACCTACCGGGGGGACCCCGGGTGAG. Translation: CASSPPTGGTPGE. The complete CDR3 protein is CASSPPTGGTPGEQFF. The full variable domain, completed using reference TRBV18 and TRBJ2-1, is NAGVMQNPRHLVRRRGQEARLRCSPMKGHSHVYWYRQLPEEGLKFMVYLQKENIIDESGMPKERFSAEFPKEGPSILRIQQVVRGDSAAYFCASSPPTGGTPGEQFFGPGTRLTVL.

This clone ranks as medium-sized in terms of frequency. The CDR3 loop is CASSIDLASSYNSPLHF. Incomplete CDR3 DNA: TGTGCCAGTAGTATAGATCTGGCTAGCTCCTATAATTCACCC. V gene TRBV19 combines with J gene TRBJ1-6; the D is unclear. The read comes to an end 3 residues before the CDR3 does, leaving the germline J gene to fill in the end. From germline, CDR1 is LNHDA and CDR2 SQIVND (reference sequence). The CDR3 has 17 amino acids. V was shortened by 0 bases and J by 0 bases, with 9 bases between the two germline ends. The variable domain in full, completed from reference TRBV19 and TRBJ1-6, reads DGGITQSPKYLFRKEGQNVTLSCEQNLNHDAMYWYRQDPGQGLRLIYYSQIVNDFQKGDIAEGYSVSREKKESFPLTVTSAQKNPTAFYLCASSIDLASSYNSPLHFGNGTRLTVT.

Concerning this clone: The read terminates 3 residues ahead of where the CDR3 ends, so the germline J gene completes it. This rearrangement joins TRBV5-1 to TRBJ1-1; 7 bases match TRBD1. Per germline, CDR1 SGHRS and CDR2 YFSETQ. The V gene end was trimmed by 4 bases and the J gene end by 1 base; junction bases not matched to a gene: 7. The CDR3 loop spans 15 amino acids. The CDR3 loop reads CASSTGAARNTEAFF. The sequenced part of the CDR3 DNA is TGCGCCAGCAGCACAGGGGCCGCCAGGAACACTGAA.

Worth noting for this clone: The missing CDR3 end, 3 residues past where the read stops, is filled in from the germline J gene. The V gene is TRBV7-2, the J gene TRBJ1-5, with 9 bases aligning to TRBD1. V lost 4 bases to trimming and J lost 6 bases; unmatched junction nucleotides: 7. CDR3 size: 15 residues. Germline-derived CDR1 and CDR2 are SGHTA and FQGNSA. The covered CDR3 bases are TGTGCCAGCAGCTCTCCGGGACAGGGTGTTCAGCCC. Translated: CASSSPGQGVQP. The CDR3 in full is CASSSPGQGVQPQHF.

Details on this clone: The read ends 3 residues early relative to the CDR3; the germline J gene fills the gap. The rearrangement links TRBV7-3 to TRBJ2-7; perhaps TRBD1 as D (5 bases). The V end was cut by 0 bases, the J end by 6 bases, with 12 bases between. Germline lookup yields CDR1 SGHTA and CDR2 FQGTGA. This CDR3 contains 14 residues. Here the CDR3 reads CASSLTGQGVEQYF. The CDR3 bases that were read are TGTGCCAGCAGCTTAACAGGGCAGGGCGTCGAG.

On this clone itself: The read finishes 3 residues shy of the CDR3 end, and the germline J gene is used to complete it. This chain links TRBV19 with TRBJ1-5; 7 bases fit TRBD1. Germline CDR1 is LNHDA and CDR2 is SQIVND (reference sequence). The CDR3 totals 13 residues. Trimming removed 8 bases from V and 2 bases from J; junction bases left unmatched: 3. The sequenced part of the CDR3 DNA is TGTGCCAGTGACGACAGGGGCAATCAGCCC. Encoded protein: CASDDRGNQP. The CDR3 in its entirety is CASDDRGNQPQHF.

On this clone: The read comes to an end 3 residues before the CDR3 does, leaving the germline J gene to fill in the end. The rearrangement links TRBV20-1 to TRBJ2-3; TRBD2 aligns across 10 bases. Germline V gene data show CDR1 as DFQATT and CDR2 as SNEGSKA (reference sequence). The CDR3 contains 15 residues. The sequenced CDR3 bases are TGCAGTGCTACTGTGACTAGCGGGTGGTCGGAGACG. Amino acid sequence: CSATVTSGWSET. From start to end, the CDR3 is CSATVTSGWSETQYF.

As to this clone: The read finishes 3 residues shy of the CDR3 end, and the germline J gene is used to complete it. V is TRBV19 and J is TRBJ1-6, with a tentative D call TRBD1 (5 bases). Deletions cut 6 bases from V and 2 bases from J, with 17 bases between. Germline-derived CDR1 and CDR2 are LNHDA and SQIVND (reference sequence). The CDR3 is made up of 17 amino acids. Partial CDR3 DNA: TGTGCCAGTAGCGCTGGCCGAGCAGGGACCTATAATTCACCC. Protein product: CASSAGRAGTYNSP. The whole CDR3 is CASSAGRAGTYNSPLHF.

Regarding this clone: The missing CDR3 end, 3 residues past where the read stops, is filled in from the germline J gene. The chain employs TRBV30 and TRBJ2-7; TRBD1 matches at 11 bases. The CDR3 totals 15 residues. From germline, CDR1 is GTSNPN and CDR2 SVGIG (reference sequence). Trimming at V came to 3 bases and at J to 2 bases, leaving 6 bases not matched to a gene. CDR3: CAWRGDRGTTYEQYF. CDR3 DNA, as far as it was read: TGTGCCTGGAGGGGGGACAGGGGGACCACCTACGAG. The full variable domain, completed using reference TRBV30 and TRBJ2-7, is SQTIHQWPATLVQPVGSPLSLECTVEGTSNPNLYWYRQAAGRGLQLLFYSVGIGQISSEVPQNLSASRPQDRQFILSSKKLLLSDSGFYLCAWRGDRGTTYEQYFGPGTRLTVT.

Remarks on this clone: The CDR3 goes on 3 residues after the read ends, and that part is filled in from the germline J gene. The chain carries TRBV13 and TRBJ2-7; TRBD1 is a possible D gene (6 bases). Per germline, CDR1 PRHDT and CDR2 FYEKMQ (reference sequence). Trimming cost V 5 bases and J 2 bases, with 13 bases left between them. The CDR3 has 14 amino acids. Partial CDR3 DNA: TGTGCCAGCAGCATACGGACAGAAACCTACGAG. This encodes CASSIRTETYE. The full CDR3 protein reads CASSIRTETYEQYF.

Details on this clone: The sequenced fragment ends 3 residues before the CDR3 boundary, so the rest is inferred from the germline J gene. This rearrangement joins TRBV20-1 to TRBJ2-2; TRBD2 agrees at 8 bases. Germline V gene lookup returns CDR1 DFQATT and CDR2 SNEGSKA (reference sequence). Trimming took 6 bases from V and 4 from J; bases not matched to a gene: 7. There are 14 residues in the CDR3. CDR3 amino acids: CSAPGGLGTGELFF. The CDR3 DNA, read in part, is TGCAGTGCCCCGGGGGGGCTTGGCACCGGGGAG.

A word on this clone: The read stops 3 residues short of the end of the CDR3; the missing end is completed from the germline J gene. The J gene is TRBJ2-4, the V gene TRBV7-9; a weak D match, TRBD1 (6 bases). CDR1 is SEHNR and CDR2 is FQNEAQ in the germline V gene (reference sequence). The CDR3 is 13 residues long. CDR3 DNA (partial): TGTGCCAGCAGCTCGGGACACAACTATGGT. It codes for CASSSGHNYG. The whole CDR3 is CASSSGHNYGQYF.

As for this clone: The DNA ends 3 residues before the CDR3 does, and the rest of the CDR3 is filled in from the germline J gene. The chain has TRBV19 and TRBJ1-1; tentatively, D is TRBD1 (6 bases). Trimming pared 2 bases from V and 3 bases from J, leaving 25 bases between. This CDR3 spans 19 amino acids. The V gene's germline CDR1 is LNHDA and CDR2 SQIVND (reference sequence). The CDR3 loop is CASSILAFQGNSWDTEAFF. The sequenced CDR3 bases are TGTGCCAGTAGTATATTGGCCTTTCAGGGGAACAGTTGGGACACTGAA. The full variable domain, its missing parts supplied by reference TRBV19 and TRBJ1-1, is DGGITQSPKYLFRKEGQNVTLSCEQNLNHDAMYWYRQDPGQGLRLIYYSQIVNDFQKGDIAEGYSVSREKKESFPLTVTSAQKNPTAFYLCASSILAFQGNSWDTEAFFGQGTRLTVV.

As for this clone: The read ends 3 residues shy of where the CDR3 ends; the end is completed using the germline J gene. The V and J genes are TRBV5-5 and TRBJ2-1; 7 nucleotides agree with TRBD1. Germline V gene lookup returns CDR1 SGHKS and CDR2 YYEKEE (reference sequence). V dropped 4 bases and J dropped 3; count of bases not matched to a gene: 4. The length of the CDR3 is 14 residues. CDR3 residues: CASSPTGSYNEQFF. Partial CDR3 DNA: TGTGCCAGCAGCCCGACAGGGAGCTACAATGAG.

The CDR3 DNA, read in part, is TGTGCCAGCAGTGCTGGGGGGGACGGC. It specifies CASSAGGDG. The entire CDR3 sequence reads CASSAGGDGYTF. This chain joins TRBV6-1 and TRBJ1-2, with D tentatively TRBD1 (5 bases). The DNA ends 3 residues before the CDR3 does, and the rest of the CDR3 is filled in from the germline J gene. This CDR3 contains 12 residues. Germline-derived CDR1 and CDR2 are MNHNS and SASEGT.

As to this clone: The observed sequence ends 3 residues before the CDR3 terminus, with the missing tail filled in from the germline J gene. The chain is built from TRBV10-3 and TRBJ1-2, with TRBD1 as a possible D gene (5 bases). The germline gives CDR1 ENHRY, CDR2 SYGVKD. V lost 4 bases and J lost 0, with 24 bases in between. The CDR3 totals 19 residues. The CDR3 sequence is CAISGYLTGVDPSNYGYTF. The CDR3 DNA, read in part, is TGTGCCATCAGTGGGTATCTTACAGGCGTCGACCCTTCTAACTATGGC.

About this clone: The read ends 3 residues before the CDR3 terminus; that terminus is restored from the germline J gene. V and J are TRBV2 and TRBJ1-5; possibly TRBD1 for D (5 bases). The germline V and J ends were trimmed by 7 bases and 5 bases, with 12 bases remaining between them. The CDR3 length is 13 residues. Per the germline V gene, CDR1 is SNHLY and CDR2 is FYNNEI. CDR3 bases read: TGTGCCAGCATCGCCGACAGAGATCAGCCC. It specifies CASIADRDQP. The complete CDR3 sequence is CASIADRDQPQHF. Based on the CDR3 plus reference TRBV2 and TRBJ1-5, the full variable domain is EPEVTQTPSHQVTQMGQEVILRCVPISNHLYFYWYRQILGQKVEFLVSFYNNEISEKSEIFDDQFSVERPDGSNFTLKIRSTKLEDSAMYFCASIADRDQPQHFGDGTRLSIL.

In the case of this clone: The read terminates 3 residues before the CDR3 end, so the remaining end is supplied by the germline J gene. The chain has TRBV20-1 and TRBJ1-1; maybe TRBD1 (6 bases). This CDR3 region has 15 residues. CDR1 and CDR2 (germline): DFQATT, SNEGSKA (reference sequence). V was trimmed by 0 bases and J by 7 bases, leaving 18 bases between them. CDR3 residues: CSARDGESTGYEAFF. The DNA read from the CDR3 is TGCAGTGCTAGAGATGGGGAGTCTACAGGGTATGAA.

To note about this clone: The read terminates 3 residues ahead of where the CDR3 ends, so the germline J gene completes it. This chain links TRBV6-2 or TRBV6-3 with TRBJ1-6, with D perhaps TRBD1 (5 bases). The CDR3 extends over 16 amino acids. Trimming stripped 5 bases from V and 0 bases from J, with 11 bases between. Germline V CDR1 and CDR2: MNHEY, SVGEGT. CDR3 sequence reads: CASSQRQNSYNSPLHF. Partial CDR3 DNA: TGTGCCAGCAGTCAGCGACAGAACTCCTATAATTCACCC.